Below, 27 T cell receptor beta chains from the same sample are listed, as sequenced in a study of CD8+ T cells in alopecia areata. It was cDNA, reverse transcribed from extracted RNA, that served as the sequencing template. Clones were sequenced by immunoSEQ multiplex PCR, and TCRdb holds only the in-frame ones, with some missing. The profile covers about 150,000 clones, with 80% to 90% appearing a single time and less than 15% taken by the ten largest. Sequenced material: CD8+ T cells sorted from blood, taken at week 0. Every receptor here comes from a human donor with alopecia areata.

The chain couples TRBV4-2 to TRBJ2-7, with 8 nucleotides matching TRBD1. The length of the CDR3 is 14 residues. Germline V CDR1 and CDR2: LGHNA, YNFKEQ. J gave up 2 bases and V 4 bases, and 4 bases lay outside the gene matches. The CDR3 loop reads CASSPWTGTYEQYF. The CDR3 nucleotides are TGTGCCAGCAGCCCCTGGACAGGGACCTACGAGCAGTACTTC.

The chain couples TRBV30 to TRBJ2-3; D may be TRBD1 (6 bases). V lost 2 bases to trimming and J lost 6 bases, with 12 bases between them. This CDR3 is 13 amino acids long. Germline V gene lookup returns CDR1 GTSNPN and CDR2 SVGIG (reference sequence). The CDR3 here is CAWSWFQGDTQYF. As DNA, the CDR3 is TGTGCCTGGAGTTGGTTCCAGGGGGATACGCAGTATTTT.

The chain joins TRBV2 to TRBJ2-3; 12 bases fit TRBD2. CDR1 is SNHLY and CDR2 is FYNNEI in the germline V gene. The V and J ends lost 6 bases and 4 bases, in that order; junction bases with no gene match: 14. The CDR3 covers 18 residues. The CDR3 spells CASSKAASGGAFPDTQYF. The CDR3 DNA reads TGTGCCAGCAGCAAAGCGGCTAGCGGGGGGGCCTTCCCAGATACGCAGTATTTT. Complete variable domain (other parts from reference TRBV2 and TRBJ2-3): EPEVTQTPSHQVTQMGQEVILRCVPISNHLYFYWYRQILGQKVEFLVSFYNNEISEKSEIFDDQFSVERPDGSNFTLKIRSTKLEDSAMYFCASSKAASGGAFPDTQYFGPGTRLTVL.

The rearrangement links TRBV6-1 to TRBJ1-2, with TRBD1 as a possible D gene (5 bases). Germline assignment: CDR1 MNHNS and CDR2 SASEGT. Trimming took off 3 bases at V and 2 bases at J, with 10 bases between the two ends. The CDR3 is made up of 14 amino acids. The CDR3 reads CASSDLGENYGYTF. CDR3 DNA sequence: TGTGCCAGCAGTGACCTGGGGGAAAACTATGGCTACACCTTC.

The CDR3 DNA follows: TGTGCCAGTAGTATGGGGGCAGGGTACGCCTACGAGCAGTACTTC. Amino acid sequence: CASSMGAGYAYEQYF. This chain uses TRBV19 with TRBJ2-7; D may be TRBD1 (6 bases). The CDR3 contains 15 residues. The germline CDR1 and CDR2 sequences are LNHDA and SQIVND (reference sequence). Trimming took off 3 bases at V and 2 bases at J, with 14 bases between the two ends.

In this sample, this clone turned up once. The chain joins TRBV2 to TRBJ2-1; TRBD1 agrees at 9 bases. In germline, CDR1 is SNHLY, CDR2 FYNNEI. J was trimmed by 8 bases and V by 9 bases; bases with no gene match: 5. This CDR3 has 12 residues. CDR3 amino acids: CASIQGADEQFF. The CDR3 nucleotides are TGTGCCAGTATACAGGGGGCTGATGAGCAGTTCTTC.

The rearrangement uses TRBV11-2 and TRBJ2-1; 8 nucleotides align to TRBD2. CDR1 and CDR2 (germline): SGHAT, FQNNGV. There are 18 residues in the CDR3. The junction had 9 bases not matched to a gene; V was cut back by 0 bases and J by 2 bases. CDR3 sequence: CASSLDDERELPYNEQFF. The CDR3 DNA is TGTGCCAGCAGCTTAGATGATGAGCGGGAGTTGCCCTACAATGAGCAGTTCTTC.

This sequence joins TRBV15 and TRBJ2-7; D is possibly TRBD2 (6 bases). The CDR3 spans 19 residues. Germline assignment: CDR1 LNHNV and CDR2 YYDKDF (reference sequence). V gave up 1 base and J gave up 2 bases, with 24 bases separating them. Here the CDR3 reads CATSRGSGDLRDGTYEQYF. The CDR3 DNA is TGTGCCACCAGCAGAGGATCCGGGGATTTGCGGGACGGAACCTACGAGCAGTACTTC.

In this sample, this clone turned up once. The rearrangement joins TRBV4-1 to TRBJ2-7, with 11 bases aligning to TRBD2. The trim removed 0 bases at V and 2 bases at J, leaving 12 bases unmatched. The CDR3 extends over 19 amino acids. CDR1 and CDR2 (germline): MGHRA, YSYEKL. The CDR3 loop is CASSQEDPGLAVMAYEQYF. In nucleotides, the CDR3 is TGCGCCAGCAGCCAAGAAGATCCGGGACTAGCGGTGATGGCCTACGAGCAGTACTTC.

The V gene is TRBV5-6, the J gene TRBJ2-5; 9 bases line up with TRBD1. This CDR3 spans 15 amino acids. The germline V gene encodes CDR1 SGHDT and CDR2 YYEEEE. V was pared by 4 bases and J by 7 bases, with 11 bases of the junction left unmatched. The CDR3 DNA sequence: TGTGCCAGCAGCACCCGGGACAGGGCCCCCAGGACCCAGTACTTC. Residues: CASSTRDRAPRTQYF.

This clone was found once. This chain connects TRBV4-1 to TRBJ2-1; TRBD2 is a possible D gene (7 bases). The CDR3 runs to 15 residues. From germline, CDR1 is MGHRA and CDR2 YSYEKL. Trimming shortened V by 4 bases and J by 4 bases, and 14 bases separated the two germline ends. The CDR3 DNA is TGCGCCAGCAGCCCGGGGGGCAGTGATTACAATGAGCAGTTCTTC. Translation gives CASSPGGSDYNEQFF.

The genes are TRBV29-1 and TRBJ2-7; D is perhaps TRBD1 (5 bases). The CDR3 runs to 13 residues. The ends were cut back, 4 bases at V and 0 bases at J, with 10 bases in the middle. CDR1 is SQVTM, CDR2 ANQGSEA, per germline. CDR3 DNA: TGCAGCGTTGTCAGGGTTAGCTCCTACGAGCAGTACTTC. It yields the protein CSVVRVSSYEQYF.

This clone is labeled as medium-sized. CDR3 DNA sequence: TGTGCCAGCAGCCCCGGGGGTACGCAGTATTTT. Translating gives CASSPGGTQYF. J is TRBJ2-3 and V is TRBV7-9, with a tentative D call TRBD2 (6 bases). Germline CDR1 reads SEHNR; CDR2 reads FQNEAQ (reference sequence). This CDR3 spans 11 amino acids. V was cut by 5 bases and J by 8 bases, with 8 bases left in between.

The chain employs TRBV5-1 and TRBJ2-2; D is undetermined. V lost 2 bases to trimming and J lost 6 bases, with 11 bases between them. CDR3 length: 14 amino acids. In germline, CDR1 is SGHRS, CDR2 YFSETQ. As DNA, the CDR3 is TGCGCCAGCAGCTTTTTGACTTCGTCCGGGGAGCTGTTTTTT. Amino acid sequence: CASSFLTSSGELFF.

The chain joins TRBV7-9 to TRBJ2-3; D gene uncertain. Germline V lookup: CDR1 SEHNR, CDR2 FQNEAQ (reference sequence). This CDR3 has 15 residues. Between the trimmed V and J ends, which lost 6 bases and 5 bases, there was a span of 18 bases. The CDR3 protein is CASRPDTPVGDTQYF. CDR3 DNA sequence: TGTGCCAGCAGACCTGACACCCCGGTCGGAGATACGCAGTATTTT.

This chain uses TRBV6-1 with TRBJ2-7; either TRBD1 or TRBD2 may supply D (5 bases each). The CDR3 has 13 residues. V lost 10 bases and J lost 2, with 15 bases in between. The germline gives CDR1 MNHNS, CDR2 SASEGT. CDR3 sequence: CAIPGADPYEQYF. In DNA, the CDR3 is TGTGCCATCCCCGGGGCAGATCCCTACGAGCAGTACTTC.

Note on this clone: Other nucleotide sequences from this sample produce the same CDR3. The V and J genes are TRBV7-9 and TRBJ1-5; D is ambiguous. Germline CDR1 is SEHNR and CDR2 is FQNEAQ (reference sequence). V was cut by 9 bases and J by 4 bases, with 10 bases left in between. The CDR3 is 12 residues long. The CDR3 here is CASSGSNQPQHF. The CDR3 DNA sequence: TGTGCCAGTTCGGGGTCAAATCAGCCCCAGCATTTT.

The chain recombines TRBV29-1 with TRBJ2-3; weak D call: TRBD2 (5 bases). V was pared by 3 bases and J by 1 base, with 8 bases between. The CDR3 has 13 amino acids. Per germline, CDR1 SQVTM and CDR2 ANQGSEA. The CDR3 DNA reads TGCAGCGTTGAGGGAGAGCGCACAGATACGCAGTATTTT. Its translation is CSVEGERTDTQYF.

This clone was detected only a few times. At one of its ends the junction is not consistent with the germline gene, which may arise from a read error. The CDR3 nucleotides are TGTGCCAGCAGCCGTAGCGGGAGGGCGGAACGATTT. Translated: CASSRSGRAERF. The rearrangement links TRBV7-9 to TRBJ2-3; the match to TRBD2 covers 11 bases. Germline V CDR1 and CDR2: SEHNR, FQNEAQ (reference sequence). The CDR3 contains 12 residues.

The chain recombines TRBV6-5 with TRBJ2-1, with TRBD1 matching 9 bases. From germline, CDR1 is MNHEY and CDR2 SVGAGI. V shed 6 bases and J 8 bases; nucleotides not matched to a gene: 8. The CDR3 length is 14 residues. The CDR3 reads CASSSQDRGDEQFF. DNA for the CDR3: TGTGCCAGCAGCTCCCAGGACAGGGGAGATGAGCAGTTCTTC.

The V and J genes are TRBV27 and TRBJ2-1, with TRBD2 as a possible D gene (5 bases). Germline lookup yields CDR1 MNHEY and CDR2 SMNVEV (reference sequence). The CDR3 has 16 residues. With 0 bases removed from V and 9 bases from J, the gap between germline ends came to 18 bases. CDR3 residues: CASSLSSETTRFEQFF. The CDR3 bases are TGTGCCAGCAGTTTATCGTCTGAGACTACTCGGTTTGAGCAGTTCTTC.

The gene calls are TRBV6-1 and TRBJ2-7, with D uncertain. The CDR3 totals 14 residues. Germline V CDR1 and CDR2: MNHNS, SASEGT. Trimming removed 1 base from V and 7 bases from J, with 14 bases in between. The chain's CDR3 is CASSEGHYYREQYF. For the CDR3, the DNA is TGTGCCAGCAGTGAAGGCCACTACTATCGGGAGCAGTACTTC.

The chain recombines TRBV5-1 with TRBJ2-7; D tentatively fits TRBD1 or TRBD2 (6 bases each). The CDR3 runs 14 residues. Per the germline V gene, CDR1 is SGHRS and CDR2 is YFSETQ. V was trimmed by 0 bases and J by 1 base, leaving 8 bases between them. In DNA form, the CDR3 reads TGCGCCAGCAGCTTGGGCGGGACATCCTACGAGCAGTACTTC. Its translation: CASSLGGTSYEQYF. The variable domain in full, completed from reference TRBV5-1 and TRBJ2-7, reads KAGVTQTPRYLIKTRGQQVTLSCSPISGHRSVSWYQQTPGQGLQFLFEYFSETQRNKGNFPGRFSGRQFSNSRSEMNVSTLELGDSALYLCASSLGGTSYEQYFGPGTRLTVT.

CDR3 nucleotides: TGTGCCAGCAGCTTGAGGGACAGGGGATGGGAGCTGTTTTTT. Translation: CASSLRDRGWELFF. The genes are TRBV5-8 and TRBJ2-2; TRBD1 aligns across 10 bases. The V and J ends lost 1 base and 9 bases, in that order; junction bases with no gene match: 3. The CDR3 is 14 amino acids. Per germline, CDR1 SGHTS and CDR2 YDEGEE.

This chain joins TRBV2 and TRBJ2-2; D remains unclear. The CDR3 totals 13 residues. The V gene's germline CDR1 is SNHLY and CDR2 FYNNEI. V lost 8 bases, J lost 2 bases, and 9 bases lay in between. The CDR3: CASESPNTGELFF. The CDR3 nucleotides read TGTGCCAGCGAATCGCCCAACACCGGGGAGCTGTTTTTT. The whole variable domain, remainder taken from reference TRBV2 and TRBJ2-2, is EPEVTQTPSHQVTQMGQEVILRCVPISNHLYFYWYRQILGQKVEFLVSFYNNEISEKSEIFDDQFSVERPDGSNFTLKIRSTKLEDSAMYFCASESPNTGELFFGEGSRLTVL.

The chain uses TRBV27 and TRBJ2-7, with 7 bases that match TRBD1. Germline CDR1 reads MNHEY; CDR2 reads SMNVEV (reference sequence). This CDR3 is built from 11 residues. Unmatched junction bases numbered 3, after V lost 7 bases and J lost 6 bases. CDR3 protein: CASKSGGEQYF. The CDR3 DNA reads TGTGCCAGCAAGTCAGGGGGCGAGCAGTACTTC.

The CDR3 loop is CASSPLLAGGVETQYF. CDR3 nucleotides: TGTGCCAGCAGTCCCCTTCTAGCGGGAGGTGTAGAGACCCAGTACTTC. This chain joins TRBV27 and TRBJ2-5; 11 bases are shared with TRBD2. This CDR3 is built from 16 residues. CDR1 and CDR2 (germline): MNHEY, SMNVEV (reference sequence). V shed 5 bases and J 4 bases; nucleotides not matched to a gene: 9.